One sample yielded the 7 T cell receptor beta chains listed below, sequenced in a study of identical twins. A single record per CDR3 protein comes from TCRdb applying MiXCR to the 5' RACE reads. The sample consists of a few hundred thousand distinct CDR3 sequences, 9% to 10% of them appearing once. Sequencing was performed on naive T cells sorted from blood. These receptors all stem from a woman between 50 and 59 years old in good health.

The genes are TRBV27 and TRBJ1-1; D remains unclear. The CDR3 runs 17 residues. Germline lookup yields CDR1 MNHEY and CDR2 SMNVEV (reference sequence). Trimming took off 0 bases at V and 0 bases at J, with 14 bases between the two ends. This chain's CDR3 is CASSLSKWAFMNTEAFF. The CDR3 DNA sequence: TGTGCCAGCAGTTTATCGAAATGGGCTTTCATGAACACTGAAGCTTTCTTT.

The genes are TRBV20-1 and TRBJ2-7, with 10 bases matching TRBD1. CDR1 DFQATT and CDR2 SNEGSKA come from the germline V gene (reference sequence). V lost 3 bases, J lost 3 bases, and 8 bases stayed unmatched. The CDR3 totals 15 residues. CDR3 sequence reads: CSARHRDRGRYEQYF. The CDR3 DNA sequence: TGCAGTGCTAGGCACCGGGACAGGGGTCGCTACGAGCAGTACTTC.

The chain carries TRBV4-1 and TRBJ1-3; D gene uncertain. The CDR3 runs 17 residues. Deletions cut 2 bases from V and 1 base from J, with 15 bases between. CDR1 and CDR2 from the germline V gene are MGHRA and YSYEKL. CDR3 bases: TGCGCCAGCAGCCAACCCGGTCGGGGAGATTCTGGAAACACCATATATTTT. The encoded protein is CASSQPGRGDSGNTIYF.

The genes are TRBV29-1 and TRBJ1-1; D gene ambiguous. In germline, CDR1 is SQVTM, CDR2 ANQGSEA. The CDR3 totals 11 residues. Between the trimmed V and J ends, which lost 6 bases and 5 bases, there was a span of 10 bases. The CDR3 bases are TGCAGCGTGATCACGGGGACTGAAGCTTTCTTT. Protein product: CSVITGTEAFF.

A few counts support this clonotype. J is TRBJ1-2 and V is TRBV19; the match to TRBD1 covers 9 bases. Trimming took 4 bases from V and 7 from J; bases not matched to a gene: 7. This CDR3 has 14 residues. The V gene's germline CDR1 is LNHDA and CDR2 SQIVND (reference sequence). CDR3 bases: TGTGCCAGTAGTAGGGACAGGGAAGATTTTGGCTACACCTTC. Translating it yields CASSRDREDFGYTF.

This clonotype was counted only a few times. The V gene is TRBV7-9, the J gene TRBJ2-7, with D perhaps matching TRBD2 (6 bases). CDR1 and CDR2 from the germline V gene are SEHNR and FQNEAQ (reference sequence). With 4 bases removed from V and 0 bases from J, the gap between germline ends came to 10 bases. The CDR3 is 14 residues long. This CDR3 reads CASSWDWSSYEQYV. The DNA for the CDR3 is TGTGCCAGCAGCTGGGACTGGTCCTCCTACGAGCAGTACGTC.

This clonotype was seen a handful of times. V and J are TRBV7-2 and TRBJ1-2; D is possibly TRBD1 (5 bases). The CDR3 is made up of 12 amino acids. Germline values: CDR1 SGHTA, CDR2 FQGNSA. Trimming took 5 bases from V and 9 from J, leaving 13 bases between them. The CDR3 coding sequence is TGTGCCAGCAGCCCCGGGACTTTCCGCTACACCTTC. It specifies CASSPGTFRYTF.